This section outlines one TCR beta chain sequence together with its context. Its specificity is unknown. TCRdb itself ran the 5' RACE reads through MiXCR, one entry per CDR3 protein. This table holds 450,000 or so distinct CDR3 sequences, roughly 25% found once. This sample was taken from a study of T-cell memory formation after mild COVID-19. The wider study: Clusters of TCRs were largely donor specific.

Between the trimmed V and J ends, which lost 5 bases and 7 bases, there was a span of 18 bases. The CDR3 loop spans 15 amino acids. Overall study findings and caveats: Contracting clones from day 15 to 85 had balanced CD4/CD8; later expanders favoured CD4+. The main location of contracting CD4+ clones was CM and EM, and that of contracting CD8+ clones was EMRA.

V usage is TRBV12-3 or TRBV12-4 and J usage is TRBJ2-1; D might be TRBD2 (6 bases). The sequenced sample was PBMCs or a T cell subset sorted from them (not recorded which). This clonotype originated in an adult woman who had mild COVID-19 (a few samples of this study predate the infection). Cell type and time point are not known. The CDR3 here is CASSEGSSGLNEQFF. In DNA, the CDR3 is TGTGCCAGCAGTGAAGGGAGTTCGGGACTGAATGAGCAGTTCTTC.